This T cell receptor (beta chain) was captured by sequencing in a study of blood T cell repertoires in COVID-19. Germline-derived CDR1 and CDR2 are MNHEY and SMNVEV (reference sequence). V was shortened by 5 bases and J by 7 bases, with 12 bases between the two germline ends. The CDR3 is 13 amino acids. Per the authors' pipeline: Estimation of nucleated cell counts relied on the amplification of reference gene primers. The data were produced by immunoSEQ multiplex PCR, yet TCRdb's version contains in-frame clones alone and is incomplete. V and J calls and clone size follow that table, whereas D and trimming were derived from the DNA. This sample has about 170,000 clones, with over 75% found just once.

The clonotype originates from a man in his 70s with acute or convalescent COVID-19. The V gene is TRBV27, the J gene TRBJ1-5; weak D call: TRBD1 (6 bases). The sample was peripheral blood. The CDR3 bases are TGTGCCAGCAGTCTACAGGGCGACCAGCCCCAGCATTTT. This encodes CASSLQGDQPQHF.